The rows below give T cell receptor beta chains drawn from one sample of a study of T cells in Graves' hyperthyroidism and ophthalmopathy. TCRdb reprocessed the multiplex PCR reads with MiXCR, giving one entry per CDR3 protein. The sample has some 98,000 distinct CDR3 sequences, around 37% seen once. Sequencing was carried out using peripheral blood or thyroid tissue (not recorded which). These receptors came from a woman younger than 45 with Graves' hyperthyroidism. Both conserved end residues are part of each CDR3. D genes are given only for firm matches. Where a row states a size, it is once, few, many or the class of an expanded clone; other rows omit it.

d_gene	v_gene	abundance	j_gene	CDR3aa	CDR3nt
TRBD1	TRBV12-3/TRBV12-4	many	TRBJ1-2	CASSLRQGGYTF	TGTGCCAGCAGTCTAAGACAGGGTGGCTACACCTTC
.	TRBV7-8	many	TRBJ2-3	CASSLAPKSTQYF	TGTGCCAGCAGCTTAGCCCCGAAGTCTACGCAGTATTTT
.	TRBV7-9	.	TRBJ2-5	CASSSPVGAWETQYF	TGTGCCAGCAGCTCGCCGGTGGGCGCGTGGGAGACCCAGTACTTC
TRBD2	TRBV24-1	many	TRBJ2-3	CATSDRLAGGPPDTQYF	TGTGCCACCAGTGATCGACTAGCGGGAGGGCCTCCAGATACGCAGTATTTT
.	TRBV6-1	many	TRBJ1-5	CASSVRVYSNQPQHF	TGTGCCAGCAGTGTTAGGGTCTATAGCAATCAGCCCCAGCATTTT
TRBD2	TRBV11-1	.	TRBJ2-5	CASSWTSGMAQYF	TGTGCCAGCAGCTGGACTAGCGGTATGGCCCAGTACTTC
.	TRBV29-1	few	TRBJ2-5	CSVYEETQYF	TGCAGCGTTTATGAAGAGACCCAGTACTTC
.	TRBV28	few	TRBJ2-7	CASNAGQITSYGQYF	TGTGCCAGCAACGCCGGACAGATCACCTCCTACGGGCAGTACTTC
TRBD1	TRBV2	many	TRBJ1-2	CASPRAQGTAYGYTF	TGTGCCAGCCCCCGGGCACAGGGGACGGCCTATGGCTACACCTTC
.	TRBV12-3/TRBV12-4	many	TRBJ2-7	CASSSIVDEQYF	TGTGCCAGCAGTTCTATAGTTGACGAGCAGTACTTC
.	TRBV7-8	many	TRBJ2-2	CASSLSHLGTGELFF	TGTGCCAGCAGCCTCAGTCATCTAGGTACCGGGGAGCTGTTTTTT
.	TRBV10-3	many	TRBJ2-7	CAISRDKGNEQYF	TGTGCCATCAGCCGGGACAAGGGGAACGAGCAGTACTTC
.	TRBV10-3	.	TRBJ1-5	CAISPLSRGRRHSNQPQHF	TGTGCCATCAGTCCCCTCTCCAGAGGCAGGCGTCATAGCAATCAGCCCCAGCATTTT
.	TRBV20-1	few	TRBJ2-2	CSARTRNGELFF	TGCAGTGCTAGGACTAGGAACGGGGAGCTGTTTTTT
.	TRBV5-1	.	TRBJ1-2	CASSRTEYGYTF	TGCGCCAGCAGCAGGACCGAATATGGCTACACCTTC
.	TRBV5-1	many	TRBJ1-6	CASSLDVAGGSPLHF	TGCGCCAGCAGCTTGGATGTAGCGGGGGGTTCACCCCTCCACTTT
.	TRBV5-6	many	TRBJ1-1	CASSFDEMAEAFF	TGTGCCAGCAGCTTCGACGAAATGGCTGAAGCTTTCTTT
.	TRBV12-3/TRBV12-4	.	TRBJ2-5	CASSLEGLQETQYF	TGTGCCAGCAGTCTGGAGGGCCTCCAAGAGACCCAGTACTTC
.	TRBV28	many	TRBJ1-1	CASSRITEAFF	TGTGCCAGCAGCAGGATAACTGAAGCTTTCTTT
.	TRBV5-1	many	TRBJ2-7	CASSLRPFGDTMPHEQYF	TGCGCCAGCAGCTTGCGACCATTCGGGGACACCATGCCCCACGAGCAGTACTTC
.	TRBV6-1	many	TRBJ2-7	CASSGTGGAYEQYF	TGTGCCAGCAGTGGGACCGGGGGTGCCTACGAGCAGTACTTC
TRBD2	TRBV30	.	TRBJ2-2	CAWSPRREFVTGELFF	TGTGCCTGGAGTCCCCGGCGGGAGTTCGTCACCGGGGAGCTGTTTTTT
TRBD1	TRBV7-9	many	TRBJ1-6	CASSLDRNNSPLHF	TGTGCCAGCAGCCTGGACAGGAATAATTCACCCCTCCACTTT
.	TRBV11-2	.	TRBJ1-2	CASSLTGGYDNGYTF	TGTGCCAGCAGCCTCACCGGGGGGTATGACAATGGCTACACCTTC